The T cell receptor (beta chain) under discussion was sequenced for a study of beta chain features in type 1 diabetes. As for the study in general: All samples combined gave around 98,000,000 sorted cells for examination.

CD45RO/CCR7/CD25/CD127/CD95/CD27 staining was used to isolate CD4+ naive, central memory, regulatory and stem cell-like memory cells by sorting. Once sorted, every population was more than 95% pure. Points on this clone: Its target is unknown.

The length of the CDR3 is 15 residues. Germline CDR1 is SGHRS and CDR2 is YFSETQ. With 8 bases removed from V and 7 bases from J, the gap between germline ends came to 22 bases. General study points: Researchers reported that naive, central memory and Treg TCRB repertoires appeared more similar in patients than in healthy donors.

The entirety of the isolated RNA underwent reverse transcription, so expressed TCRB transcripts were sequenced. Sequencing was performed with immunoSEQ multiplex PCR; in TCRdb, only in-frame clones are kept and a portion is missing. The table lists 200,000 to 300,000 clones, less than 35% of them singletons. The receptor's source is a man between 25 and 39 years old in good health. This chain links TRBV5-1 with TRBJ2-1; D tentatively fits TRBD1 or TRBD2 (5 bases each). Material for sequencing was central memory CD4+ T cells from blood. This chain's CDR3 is CASNAGIIEGNEQFF. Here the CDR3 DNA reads TGCGCCAGTAACGCTGGGATTATAGAGGGGAATGAGCAGTTCTTC. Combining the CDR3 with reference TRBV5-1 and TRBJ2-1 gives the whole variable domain KAGVTQTPRYLIKTRGQQVTLSCSPISGHRSVSWYQQTPGQGLQFLFEYFSETQRNKGNFPGRFSGRQFSNSRSEMNVSTLELGDSALYLCASNAGIIEGNEQFFGPGTRLTVL.